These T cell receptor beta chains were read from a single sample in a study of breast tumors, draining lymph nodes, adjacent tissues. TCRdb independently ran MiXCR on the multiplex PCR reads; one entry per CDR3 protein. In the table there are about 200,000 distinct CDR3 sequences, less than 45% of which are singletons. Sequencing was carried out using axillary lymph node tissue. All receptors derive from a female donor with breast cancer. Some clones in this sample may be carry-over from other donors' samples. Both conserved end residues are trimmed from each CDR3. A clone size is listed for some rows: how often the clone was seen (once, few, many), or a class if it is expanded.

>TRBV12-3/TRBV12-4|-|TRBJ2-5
ASSYGQGKFRETQY
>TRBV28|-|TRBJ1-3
ASSLGGGQGTSGNTIY
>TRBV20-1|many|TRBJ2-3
SASGSSGGLLTDTQY
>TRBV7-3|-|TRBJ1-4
ASRRTQVPGDEKLF
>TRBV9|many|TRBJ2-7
ASSLSTSDHEQY
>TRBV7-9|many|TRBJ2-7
ASSASGGQGGEQY
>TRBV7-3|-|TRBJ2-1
AGTEQEQF
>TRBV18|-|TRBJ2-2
ASSPRRTSDLGTGELF
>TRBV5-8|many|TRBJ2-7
ASRRGQSYEQY
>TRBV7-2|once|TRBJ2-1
ASSLGIGSMYNEQF
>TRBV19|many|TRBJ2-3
AIRDGTADTQY
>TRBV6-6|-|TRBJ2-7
ASSYDRGSSYEQY
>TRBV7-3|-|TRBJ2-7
ASSLFGGFGAIY
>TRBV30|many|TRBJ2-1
AWSVRGWKF
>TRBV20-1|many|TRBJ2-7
SARSGLAYEQY
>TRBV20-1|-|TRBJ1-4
SARDQLSTNEKLF
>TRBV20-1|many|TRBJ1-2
SAREQGRYGYT
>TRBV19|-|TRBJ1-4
ASSFSTGPPNEKLF
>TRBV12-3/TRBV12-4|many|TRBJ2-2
ASRSQEGSGELF
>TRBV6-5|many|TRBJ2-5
ASSHSGVWETQY
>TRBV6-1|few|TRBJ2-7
ASNTGQETYEQY
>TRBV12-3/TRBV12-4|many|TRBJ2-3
ASSIASGGAADTQY
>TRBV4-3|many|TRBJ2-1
ASSQGPGYEQF
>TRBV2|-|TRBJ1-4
ASETGGTNEKLF
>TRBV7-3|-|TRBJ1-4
ASSPPGTPGEKLF
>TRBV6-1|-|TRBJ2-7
ASSNLAGGYEQY
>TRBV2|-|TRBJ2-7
ASRETGVVAYEQY
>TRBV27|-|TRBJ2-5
ANLQGRETQY
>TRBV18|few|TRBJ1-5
AGSPPNHRPSNQPQH
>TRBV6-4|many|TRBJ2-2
ASSDQGGAGELF
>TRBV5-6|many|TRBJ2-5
ASSSPLGKETQY
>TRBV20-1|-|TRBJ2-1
SARLAGGSSNEQF
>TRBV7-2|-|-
ASSSSGGAIDEQH
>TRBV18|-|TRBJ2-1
ASSPLQGAFYNEQF
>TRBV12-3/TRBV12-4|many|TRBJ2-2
ASSSLQGTGELF
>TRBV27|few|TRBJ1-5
ASSLMAGGREPQH
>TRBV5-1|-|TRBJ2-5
ASSPDRGQETQY
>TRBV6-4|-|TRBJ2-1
ASSDSTTKAQGELRQF
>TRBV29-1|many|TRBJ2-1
SVGREGLYNEQF
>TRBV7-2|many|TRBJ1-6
ASSLNFGQGRSPLH
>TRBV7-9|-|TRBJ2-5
ASSLGDRGLETQH
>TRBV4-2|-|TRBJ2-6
ASSQETSNGANVLT
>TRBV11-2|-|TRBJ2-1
ASSRSGMTYNEQF
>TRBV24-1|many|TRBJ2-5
ATSEQQGGEETQY
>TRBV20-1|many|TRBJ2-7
SARERLAGGYEQY
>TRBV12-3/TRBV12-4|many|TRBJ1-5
ASAWEGNQPQH
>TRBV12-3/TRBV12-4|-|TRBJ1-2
ASTAGGSGRHYGYT
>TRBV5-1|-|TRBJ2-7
ASSPGLAGERPLYER
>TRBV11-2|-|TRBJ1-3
ASSARGNTIY
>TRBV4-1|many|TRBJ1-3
ASSQERTSGNTIY
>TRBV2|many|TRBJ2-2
ASRGVETSGGYTGELF
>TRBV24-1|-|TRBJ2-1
ATSDLGLAGGPSYNEQF
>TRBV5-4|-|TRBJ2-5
ASSPGTSGSQY
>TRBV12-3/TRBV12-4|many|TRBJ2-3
ASSLDRGSGDTQY
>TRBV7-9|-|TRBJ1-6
ASSFYICSAEPAGKWSPLH
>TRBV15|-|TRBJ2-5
ATRSSGVVQETQY
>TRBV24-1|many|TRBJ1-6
ATSEWGNSPLH
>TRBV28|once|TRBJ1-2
ASKGRYYGYT
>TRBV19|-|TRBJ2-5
ASRSEETQY
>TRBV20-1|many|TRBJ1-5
SAREGGYGQPQH